The source of this TCR beta chain is a study of CD8 T cells in Susac syndrome. This clonotype was observed once. The junction does not match germline at one end; this may be a read error. RNA in amounts of roughly 0.45 to 1 ug was reverse transcribed with random hexamers. Amplification of TCR beta CDR3 across 54 Vbeta and 13 Jbeta was performed with immunoSEQ multiplex PCR. TCRdb passed the immunoSEQ multiplex PCR reads through MiXCR, listing each CDR3 protein once. The table lists some 150,000 distinct CDR3 sequences, around 95% of them singletons. CD8+ and CD4+ T cells from blood underwent TCR beta sequencing. Purification of the CD8+ and CD4+ T cells relied on negative isolation, and TEMRA cells underwent FACS enrichment. This clonotype originated in a human donor with multiple sclerosis. Sequencing was carried out using CD8+ T cells from PBMCs.

The CDR3 protein is CSVAGQGGF. CDR3 DNA sequence: TGCAGCGTTGCCGGGCAGGGGGGCTTC. The rearrangement joins TRBV29-1 to TRBJ1-2, with TRBD1 identical over 7 bases. Germline CDR1 SQVTM, CDR2 ANQGSEA. There are 9 residues in the CDR3. Complete variable domain (other parts from reference TRBV29-1 and TRBJ1-2): SAVISQKPSRDICQRGTSLTIQCQVDSQVTMMFWYRQQPGQSLTLIATANQGSEATYESGFVIDKFPISRPNLTFSTLTVSNMSPEDSSIYLCSVAGQGGFGSGTRLTVV.